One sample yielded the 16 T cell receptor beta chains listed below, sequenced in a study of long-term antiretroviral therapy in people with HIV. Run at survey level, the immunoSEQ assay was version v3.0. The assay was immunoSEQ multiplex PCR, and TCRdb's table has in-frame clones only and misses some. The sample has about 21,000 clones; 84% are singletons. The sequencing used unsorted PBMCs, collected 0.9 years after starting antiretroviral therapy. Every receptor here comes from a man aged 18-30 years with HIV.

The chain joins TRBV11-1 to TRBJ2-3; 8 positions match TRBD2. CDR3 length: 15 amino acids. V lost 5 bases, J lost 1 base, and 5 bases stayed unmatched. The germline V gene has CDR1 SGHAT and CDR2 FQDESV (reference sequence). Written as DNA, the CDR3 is TGTGCCAGCAGCCCCACGCGGGGGGGCACAGATACGCAGTATTTT. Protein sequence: CASSPTRGGTDTQYF.

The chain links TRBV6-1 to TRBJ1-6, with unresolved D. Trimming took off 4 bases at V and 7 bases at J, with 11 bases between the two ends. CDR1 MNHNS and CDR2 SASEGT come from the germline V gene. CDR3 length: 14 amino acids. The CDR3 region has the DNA TGTGCCAGCAGTGTGACCAGCTCCAATTCACCCCTCCACTTT. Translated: CASSVTSSNSPLHF.

As DNA, the CDR3 is TGTGCCAGCAGCGTAGTGGAGAAACCCTATGGCTACACCTTC. This codes for CASSVVEKPYGYTF. The chain has TRBV9 and TRBJ1-2; D gene unclear. This CDR3 has 14 residues. Trimming removed 0 bases at V and 4 bases at J, with 10 bases between. From germline, CDR1 is SGDLS and CDR2 YYNGEE.

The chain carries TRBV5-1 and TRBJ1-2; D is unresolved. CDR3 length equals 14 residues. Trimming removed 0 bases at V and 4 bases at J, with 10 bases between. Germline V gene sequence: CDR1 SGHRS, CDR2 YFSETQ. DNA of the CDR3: TGCGCCAGCAGCTTGGGAGGGTCCGCCTATGGCTACACCTTC. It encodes CASSLGGSAYGYTF. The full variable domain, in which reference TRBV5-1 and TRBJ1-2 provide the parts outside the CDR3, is KAGVTQTPRYLIKTRGQQVTLSCSPISGHRSVSWYQQTPGQGLQFLFEYFSETQRNKGNFPGRFSGRQFSNSRSEMNVSTLELGDSALYLCASSLGGSAYGYTFGSGTRLTVV.

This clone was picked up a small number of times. CDR3 sequence: CASSSPSTGTDSPLHF. The CDR3 coding sequence is TGTGCCAGCAGCTCCCCTTCTACAGGGACCGATTCACCCCTCCACTTT. The chain is built from TRBV7-9 and TRBJ1-6, with TRBD1 as a possible D gene (6 bases). The V and J ends lost 4 bases and 8 bases respectively, with 18 bases between them. Germline CDR1 is SEHNR and CDR2 is FQNEAQ (reference sequence). The CDR3 is 16 amino acids.

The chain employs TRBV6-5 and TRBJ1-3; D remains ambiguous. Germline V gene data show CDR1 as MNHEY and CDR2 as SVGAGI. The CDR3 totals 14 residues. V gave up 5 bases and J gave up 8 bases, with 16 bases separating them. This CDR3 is CASSNIDAWDTIYF. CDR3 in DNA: TGTGCCAGCAGTAACATCGATGCATGGGACACCATATATTTT.

The CDR3 region has the DNA TGTGCCAGCAGCTATGGGGATAGCAATCAGCCCCAGCATTTT. Translating gives CASSYGDSNQPQHF. The chain is built from TRBV5-6 and TRBJ1-5; D is ambiguous. In germline, CDR1 is SGHDT, CDR2 YYEEEE. The CDR3 totals 14 residues. Trimming left V 3 bases short and J 0 bases short, with 7 bases between.

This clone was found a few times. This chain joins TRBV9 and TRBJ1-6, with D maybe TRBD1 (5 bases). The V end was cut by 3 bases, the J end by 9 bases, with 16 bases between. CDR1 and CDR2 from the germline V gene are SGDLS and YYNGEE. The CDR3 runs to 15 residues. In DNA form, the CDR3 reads TGTGCCAGCAGCGCGGGGCAGTCCCTAGGTTCACCCCTCCACTTT. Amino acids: CASSAGQSLGSPLHF. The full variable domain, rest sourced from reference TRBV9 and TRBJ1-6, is DSGVTQTPKHLITATGQRVTLRCSPRSGDLSVYWYQQSLDQGLQFLIQYYNGEERAKGNILERFSAQQFPDLHSELNLSSLELGDSALYFCASSAGQSLGSPLHFGNGTRLTVT.

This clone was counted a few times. The CDR3 loop is CASSTDLSYNSPLHF. CDR3 bases: TGTGCCAGTAGTACCGACCTATCCTATAATTCACCCCTCCACTTT. V and J are TRBV19 and TRBJ1-6; D unclear. There are 15 residues in the CDR3. CDR1 LNHDA and CDR2 SQIVND come from the germline V gene (reference sequence). V lost 4 bases to trimming and J lost 1 base, with 8 bases between them.

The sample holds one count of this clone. The CDR3 here is CASSLWSDRGGDTQYF. The CDR3 DNA follows: TGTGCCAGCAGTTTATGGTCTGACAGGGGAGGGGATACGCAGTATTTT. This sequence joins TRBV28 and TRBJ2-3, with a weak D call TRBD1 (8 bases). Germline V gives CDR1 MDHEN, CDR2 SYDVKM. The CDR3 loop spans 16 amino acids. The V end lost 0 bases, the J end lost 6 bases, and 16 bases lay between the germline ends. The full variable domain, in which reference TRBV28 and TRBJ2-3 provide the parts outside the CDR3, is DVKVTQSSRYLVKRTGEKVFLECVQDMDHENMFWYRQDPGLGLRLIYFSYDVKMKEKGDIPEGYSVSREKKERFSLILESASTNQTSMYLCASSLWSDRGGDTQYFGPGTRLTVL.

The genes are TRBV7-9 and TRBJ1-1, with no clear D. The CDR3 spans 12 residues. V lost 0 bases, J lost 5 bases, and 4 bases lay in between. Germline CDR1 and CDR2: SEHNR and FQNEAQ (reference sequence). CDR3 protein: CASSLAHTEAFF. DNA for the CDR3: TGTGCCAGCAGCTTAGCGCATACTGAAGCTTTCTTT.

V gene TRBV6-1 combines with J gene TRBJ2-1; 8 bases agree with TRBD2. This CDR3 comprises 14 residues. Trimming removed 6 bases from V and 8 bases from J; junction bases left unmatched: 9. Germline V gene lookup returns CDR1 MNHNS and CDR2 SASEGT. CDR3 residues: CASRKEAGADEQFF. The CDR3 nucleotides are TGTGCCAGCAGGAAGGAAGCGGGGGCGGATGAGCAGTTCTTC.

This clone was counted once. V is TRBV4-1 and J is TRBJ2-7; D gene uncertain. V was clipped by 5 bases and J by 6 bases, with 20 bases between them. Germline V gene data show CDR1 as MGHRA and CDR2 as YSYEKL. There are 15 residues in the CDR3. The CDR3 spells CASSSYLDLLSEQYF. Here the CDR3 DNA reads TGCGCCAGCAGCTCTTACCTAGACCTCTTAAGCGAGCAGTACTTC.

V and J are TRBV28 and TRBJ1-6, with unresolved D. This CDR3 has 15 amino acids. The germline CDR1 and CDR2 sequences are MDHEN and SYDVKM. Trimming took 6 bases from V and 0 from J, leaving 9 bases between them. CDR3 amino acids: CASSMAVSYNSPLHF. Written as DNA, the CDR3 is TGTGCCAGCAGCATGGCCGTCTCCTATAATTCACCCCTCCACTTT.

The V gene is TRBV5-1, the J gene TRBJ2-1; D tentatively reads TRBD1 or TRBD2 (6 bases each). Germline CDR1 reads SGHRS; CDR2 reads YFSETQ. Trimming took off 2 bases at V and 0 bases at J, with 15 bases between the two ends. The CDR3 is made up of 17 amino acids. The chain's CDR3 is CASSLYGGGSSYNEQFF. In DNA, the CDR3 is TGCGCCAGCAGCTTATATGGAGGGGGGAGCTCCTACAATGAGCAGTTCTTC.

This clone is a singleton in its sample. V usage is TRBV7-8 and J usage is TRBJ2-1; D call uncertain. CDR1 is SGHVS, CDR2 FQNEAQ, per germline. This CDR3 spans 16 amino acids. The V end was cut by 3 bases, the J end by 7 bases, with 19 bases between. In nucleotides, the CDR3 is TGTGCCAGCAGCTTCCCCCTCGGTCGAGTTGGGAATGAGCAGTTCTTC. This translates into CASSFPLGRVGNEQFF.